This entry lists 20 T cell receptor beta chains sequenced from one sample in a study of control samples from healthy donors and cancer patients. Assay: immunoSEQ multiplex PCR; the TCRdb copy retains only in-frame clones and omits some. The sample lists tens of thousands of clones; about 89% were seen once. The sample consisted of blood. These TCRs come from an older woman in good health.

The table lists this clone with a count of one. The gene calls are TRBV6-2 or TRBV6-3 and TRBJ2-1; 8 bases map to TRBD2. The CDR3 has 19 residues. In germline, CDR1 is MNHEY, CDR2 SVGEGT. V dropped 2 bases and J dropped 7; count of bases not matched to a gene: 19. CDR3: CASSYTPGGRSFFGNEQFF. CDR3 DNA: TGTGCCAGCAGTTACACCCCCGGCGGGAGGTCATTCTTTGGAAATGAGCAGTTCTTC.

The chain combines TRBV18 with TRBJ2-5; perhaps TRBD2 as D (6 bases). This CDR3 contains 14 residues. Germline CDR1 KGHSH, CDR2 LQKENI. The V end lost 2 bases, the J end lost 7 bases, and 14 bases lay between the germline ends. CDR3 sequence (DNA): TGTGCCAGCTCACCAACTTGGCCCGGGGGGACCCAGTACTTC. Translated, it gives CASSPTWPGGTQYF.

CDR3 in amino acids: CASSQGPRSNQPQHF. The CDR3 DNA follows: TGTGCCAGCAGCCAAGGGCCCCGGAGCAATCAGCCCCAGCATTTT. This rearrangement joins TRBV3-1 (or the pseudogene TRBV3-2) to TRBJ1-5; D is unclear. This CDR3 region has 15 residues. Germline CDR1 reads LGHDT; CDR2 reads YNNKEL (reference sequence). V gave up 1 base and J gave up 1 base, with 8 bases separating them.

The CDR3 coding sequence is TGTGCCAGTAGTCACCGGGACACCGCTCACGGGGGCGGGGAGCTGTTTTTT. Translation gives CASSHRDTAHGGGELFF. The chain recombines TRBV19 with TRBJ2-2, with D tentatively TRBD1 or TRBD2 (6 bases each). This CDR3 region has 17 residues. The V end was cut by 5 bases, the J end by 7 bases, with 23 bases between. Looked up from germline, CDR1 is LNHDA and CDR2 is SQIVND (reference sequence).

Details on this clone: This sample also contains other DNA sequences that code for the same CDR3. The J gene is TRBJ2-7, the V gene TRBV7-2; the D gene is possibly TRBD2 (7 bases). V gave up 1 base and J gave up 3 bases, with 16 bases separating them. Germline V gene sequence: CDR1 SGHTA, CDR2 FQGNSA. The CDR3 spans 16 residues. The CDR3 is CASSLGGGGYDYEQYF. The CDR3 DNA follows: TGTGCCAGCAGCTTAGGGGGAGGGGGTTATGACTACGAGCAGTACTTC. Looking up the rest from reference TRBV7-2 and TRBJ2-7 gives the full variable domain: GAGVSQSPSNKVTEKGKDVELRCDPISGHTALYWYRQSLGQGLEFLIYFQGNSAPDKSGLPSDRFSAERTGGSVSTLTIQRTQQEDSAVYLCASSLGGGGYDYEQYFGPGTRLTVT.

V and J are TRBV20-1 and TRBJ2-3; 7 bases fit TRBD2. The CDR3 totals 14 residues. The V gene end was trimmed by 3 bases and the J gene end by 1 base; junction bases not matched to a gene: 4. Germline V gene data show CDR1 as DFQATT and CDR2 as SNEGSKA (reference sequence). The CDR3 region is CSASSSGGTDTQYF. CDR3 coding DNA: TGCAGTGCTAGTTCCAGCGGGGGCACAGATACGCAGTATTTT.

This sequence joins TRBV6-6 and TRBJ1-1; D gene uncertain. V was trimmed by 5 bases and J by 6 bases, leaving 10 bases between them. The CDR3 spans 12 residues. Germline V gene data show CDR1 as MNHNY and CDR2 as SVGAGI (reference sequence). The CDR3 sequence: CASSATSSEAFF. DNA of the CDR3: TGTGCCAGCAGTGCCACGTCCTCTGAAGCTTTCTTT.

The V call is TRBV6-2 or TRBV6-3, the J call TRBJ1-1, with 10 bases matching TRBD1. Looked up from germline, CDR1 is MNHEY and CDR2 is SVGEGT. With 6 bases clipped from V and 5 bases from J, the junction kept 3 bases outside the gene matches. The CDR3 spans 13 residues. This chain's CDR3 is CASSWDRGTEAFF. The DNA of the CDR3 is TGTGCCAGCAGCTGGGACAGGGGAACTGAAGCTTTCTTT.

The chain employs TRBV30 and TRBJ1-1, with 11 bases lining up with TRBD1. The CDR3 has 12 residues. Germline V CDR1 and CDR2: GTSNPN, SVGIG (reference sequence). The V and J ends lost 7 bases and 5 bases, in that order; junction bases with no gene match: 3. The CDR3 bases are TGTGCCTCGGGACAGGGGGAGACTGAAGCTTTCTTT. Translation: CASGQGETEAFF. Based on the CDR3 plus reference TRBV30 and TRBJ1-1, the full variable domain is SQTIHQWPATLVQPVGSPLSLECTVEGTSNPNLYWYRQAAGRGLQLLFYSVGIGQISSEVPQNLSASRPQDRQFILSSKKLLLSDSGFYLCASGQGETEAFFGQGTRLTVV.

V usage is TRBV7-9 and J usage is TRBJ1-2, with unresolved D. Germline V CDR1 and CDR2: SEHNR, FQNEAQ (reference sequence). This CDR3 is 10 amino acids long. Trimming removed 4 bases from V and 12 bases from J, with 9 bases in between. For the CDR3, the DNA is TGTGCCAGCAGCTCCAAGTTCCACACCTTC. Protein: CASSSKFHTF.

V gene TRBV10-3 combines with J gene TRBJ1-5; D call uncertain. This CDR3 is built from 13 residues. Germline V gene sequence: CDR1 ENHRY, CDR2 SYGVKD. V shed 6 bases and J shed 4 bases, with 10 bases lying between them. In DNA form, the CDR3 reads TGTGCCATCAGCAGCAACGGGAATCAGCCCCAGCATTTT. Its protein is CAISSNGNQPQHF.

The rearrangement uses TRBV7-2 and TRBJ1-4; 9 bases agree with TRBD1. Trimming cost V 7 bases and J 2 bases; bases outside gene matches: 5. This CDR3 spans 15 amino acids. In germline, CDR1 is SGHTA, CDR2 FQGNSA. DNA for the CDR3: TGTGCCAGCAACACGGACAGGGGTACTAATGAAAAACTGTTTTTT. As protein: CASNTDRGTNEKLFF.

The chain has TRBV11-3 and TRBJ2-3; D remains unclear. Germline values: CDR1 SGHNT, CDR2 YENEEA. V was cut by 5 bases and J by 0 bases, with 6 bases left in between. This CDR3 is 13 amino acids long. CDR3 region: CASSPLSTDTQYF. DNA for the CDR3: TGTGCCAGCAGCCCCCTGAGCACAGATACGCAGTATTTT.

The rearrangement joins TRBV18 to TRBJ2-1, with 7 bases aligning to TRBD2. The CDR3 has 13 residues. V lost 2 bases, J lost 7 bases, and 2 bases stayed unmatched. The germline V gene encodes CDR1 KGHSH and CDR2 LQKENI. The CDR3 DNA follows: TGTGCCAGCTCACCAGGGGGGGTTAATGAGCAGTTCTTC. Translated: CASSPGGVNEQFF.

The CDR3: CASSIGMGLADYNEQFF. For the CDR3, the DNA is TGTGCCAGTAGTATAGGGATGGGGCTAGCGGACTACAATGAGCAGTTCTTC. The chain combines TRBV19 with TRBJ2-1, with 7 bases lining up with TRBD2. Trimming at V came to 1 base and at J to 3 bases, leaving 9 bases not matched to a gene. The V gene's germline CDR1 is LNHDA and CDR2 SQIVND (reference sequence). The CDR3 extends over 17 amino acids.

A few counts support this clone. The chain combines TRBV28 with TRBJ2-3; no definite D call. The CDR3 runs to 14 residues. Germline values: CDR1 MDHEN, CDR2 SYDVKM. V was clipped by 7 bases and J by 5 bases, with 16 bases between them. CDR3 nucleotides: TGTGCCAGCAATCCGACGGGCATCAGAGATACGCAGTATTTT. Its translation is CASNPTGIRDTQYF.

The V call is TRBV28, the J call TRBJ1-5; D is unclear. The CDR3 contains 12 residues. The germline V gene has CDR1 MDHEN and CDR2 SYDVKM. Trimming cost V 4 bases and J 0 bases, with 1 base left between them. CDR3 amino acids: CASSYSNQPQHF. CDR3 bases: TGTGCCAGCAGTTATAGCAATCAGCCCCAGCATTTT. The full variable domain, with the rest looked up from reference TRBV28 and TRBJ1-5, is DVKVTQSSRYLVKRTGEKVFLECVQDMDHENMFWYRQDPGLGLRLIYFSYDVKMKEKGDIPEGYSVSREKKERFSLILESASTNQTSMYLCASSYSNQPQHFGDGTRLSIL.

The V gene is TRBV11-3, the J gene TRBJ2-5, with D possibly TRBD2 on 6 matching bases. CDR1 is SGHNT, CDR2 YENEEA, per germline. This CDR3 is built from 16 residues. Trimming took 4 bases from V and 1 from J, leaving 16 bases between them. CDR3 nucleotides: TGTGCCAGCAGCTACCGGGGAGGAGGAGGCCAAGAGACCCAGTACTTC. The encoded protein is CASSYRGGGGQETQYF. Variable domain in full (rest from reference TRBV11-3 and TRBJ2-5): EAGVVQSPRYKIIEKKQPVAFWCNPISGHNTLYWYLQNLGQGPELLIRYENEEAVDDSQLPKDRFSAERLKGVDSTLKIQPAELGDSAVYLCASSYRGGGGQETQYFGPGTRLLVL.

This CDR3 reads CASSGANVLTF. The CDR3 nucleotides read TGTGCCAGCTCTGGGGCCAACGTCCTGACTTTC. The V call is TRBV18, the J call TRBJ2-6; unclear D gene. The CDR3 loop spans 11 amino acids. Germline V gene lookup returns CDR1 KGHSH and CDR2 LQKENI. V was cut by 6 bases and J by 3 bases, with 0 bases left in between.

The V and J genes are TRBV7-9 and TRBJ1-4; D gene uncertain. The CDR3 has 13 residues. Germline V gene data show CDR1 as SEHNR and CDR2 as FQNEAQ (reference sequence). The V gene lost 5 bases and the J gene lost 8 bases, with 12 bases spanning the gap. The CDR3 reads CASSPQAQEKLFF. The CDR3 bases are TGTGCCAGCAGCCCCCAGGCCCAAGAAAAACTGTTTTTT.